The 3 T cell receptor beta chains below come from one sample, sequenced in a study of T cells of healthy individuals. TCRdb re-derived calls from the 5' RACE reads in MiXCR, one entry per CDR3 protein. The profile shows tens of thousands of distinct CDR3 sequences, about 17% of them singletons. The receptors stem from a human donor in good health.

This clonotype was seen repeatedly, ten times or more. V is TRBV5-1 and J is TRBJ2-1, with TRBD2 identical over 12 bases. Germline V lookup: CDR1 SGHRS, CDR2 YFSETQ. This CDR3 has 15 amino acids. V shed 4 bases, J shed 2 bases, and the junction held 1 base outside the gene matches. The CDR3 DNA reads as TGCGCCAGCAGCCGGACTAGCGGGACCTACAATGAGCAGTTCTTC. Protein: CASSRTSGTYNEQFF.

This clonotype was seen only a few times. The chain joins TRBV20-1 to TRBJ2-7, with TRBD1 matching 8 bases. This CDR3 has 12 amino acids. From germline, CDR1 is DFQATT and CDR2 SNEGSKA (reference sequence). V dropped 5 bases and J dropped 6; count of bases not matched to a gene: 6. The CDR3 loop reads CSASDRVSEQYF. The CDR3 bases are TGCAGTGCTTCGGACAGGGTGAGCGAGCAGTACTTC.

At least ten counts were recorded for this clonotype. The gene calls are TRBV7-9 and TRBJ1-4; D gene uncertain. The germline V and J ends were trimmed by 4 bases and 0 bases, with 6 bases remaining between them. Germline values: CDR1 SEHNR, CDR2 FQNEAQ (reference sequence). The CDR3 covers 14 residues. The CDR3 nucleotides read TGTGCCAGCAGCTCGCCGACAACTAATGAAAAACTGTTTTTT. Translating it yields CASSSPTTNEKLFF.